The clone carrying this T cell receptor beta chain was seen a handful of times. Its matching antigen is unknown. Extraction and reverse transcription of RNA yielded cDNA as the sequencing template. The assay was immunoSEQ multiplex PCR, and TCRdb's table has in-frame clones only and misses some. The sample lists some 210,000 clones, about 60% occurring once. This entry belongs to a study of CD8+ T cells in alopecia areata. Study as a whole: Oral tofacitinib (5 to 10 mg twice daily) was administered to treated patients. Overall study findings and caveats: Although TCR sharing was seen in mice, sharing across patients was less clear, possibly for HLA-related reasons. Elevated clonality characterized lesional scalp relative to normal scalp, particularly in alopecia totalis/universalis.

This CDR3 contains 15 residues. V shed 4 bases, J shed 4 bases, and the junction held 12 bases outside the gene matches. Germline V CDR1 and CDR2: SQVTM, ANQGSEA. This receptor was obtained from a human donor with alopecia areata. This specimen was CD4+ T cells sorted from blood, taken at week 0. The chain is built from TRBV29-1 and TRBJ1-1, with 7 bases matching TRBD1. As DNA, the CDR3 is TGCAGCGTTGGACCTACACAGGGGTTTGGCACTGAAGCTTTCTTT. This gives the protein CSVGPTQGFGTEAFF.